This TCR beta chain was sequenced for a study of identical twins. The study, taken as a whole, reports: Fewer insertions marked abundant cord blood beta clonotypes; young adult naive trended weakly, memory not at all. Excess sharing between twins was weaker in beta out-of-frame sequences. The same donors were not followed; conclusions instead depended on cross-sectional statistical analysis. For out-of-frame alpha sequences shared by twins, low generation probability was in excess.

One entry per CDR3 protein, called by TCRdb with MiXCR from the 5' RACE reads. In the table there are 640,000 or so distinct CDR3 sequences, less than 7% of which are singletons. The length of the CDR3 is 14 residues. Trimming removed 2 bases at V and 3 bases at J, with 9 bases between. Germline V gene data show CDR1 as SGHDT and CDR2 as YYEEEE. In regard to this clonotype: Its target is unknown.

This rearrangement joins TRBV5-6 to TRBJ1-5, with unresolved D. The sequence was obtained from a man younger than 30 in good health. Material for sequencing was naive T cells sorted from blood. The CDR3 DNA reads TGTGCCAGCAGCTTTCTAACAGACAATCAGCCCCAGCATTTT. Translated, it gives CASSFLTDNQPQHF.